The 18 T cell receptor beta chains in this list originate from one sample, sequenced in a study of beta chain features in type 1 diabetes. Sequenced material consisted of expressed TCRB transcripts (all of the isolated RNA was reverse transcribed). Sequenced by immunoSEQ multiplex PCR; TCRdb stores in-frame clones only, minus some. The profile shows 300,000 to 350,000 clones, approximately 15% of them singletons. Study findings and constraints: Shortening that was moderate but significant affected the TCRB CDR3s of Type 1 diabetes patients in all four CD4+ subsets.

These receptors have no identified antigens. The sequencing input was naive CD4+ T cells from blood. These TCRs come from a woman aged 18-29 years with type 1 diabetes.

The chain couples TRBV7-2 to TRBJ2-4; 11 bases are shared with TRBD2. The CDR3 consists of 17 residues. Per the germline V gene, CDR1 is SGHTA and CDR2 is FQGNSA. Trimming cost V 8 bases and J 5 bases; bases outside gene matches: 14. The CDR3 nucleotides are TGTGCCAGCTCGGGGGTAGCGGGAGGGCCGGGCCAAAACATTCAGTACTTC. Amino acids: CASSGVAGGPGQNIQYF. The variable domain in full, completed from reference TRBV7-2 and TRBJ2-4, reads GAGVSQSPSNKVTEKGKDVELRCDPISGHTALYWYRQSLGQGLEFLIYFQGNSAPDKSGLPSDRFSAERTGGSVSTLTIQRTQQEDSAVYLCASSGVAGGPGQNIQYFGAGTRLSVL.

This clone showed up just a few times. CDR3 loop: CASSWTSASDTQYF. The CDR3 DNA sequence: TGTGCCAGCAGCTGGACTAGCGCCTCAGATACGCAGTATTTT. The chain employs TRBV5-6 and TRBJ2-3; 9 bases line up with TRBD2. This CDR3 is 14 amino acids long. Unmatched junction bases numbered 3, after V lost 3 bases and J lost 4 bases. The germline gives CDR1 SGHDT, CDR2 YYEEEE.

This clone was seen a few times. This rearrangement joins TRBV27 to TRBJ1-2; TRBD1 matches at 7 bases. The germline V gene encodes CDR1 MNHEY and CDR2 SMNVEV (reference sequence). With V trimmed by 7 bases and J by 8 bases, 7 bases remained unmatched. CDR3 size: 12 residues. The CDR3 DNA sequence: TGTGCCAGCAAGGGGGCTGCGTTAGGCTACACCTTC. Its protein product is CASKGAALGYTF.

The chain carries TRBV18 and TRBJ1-5; 8 bases are shared with TRBD1. The CDR3 loop spans 14 amino acids. CDR1 is KGHSH and CDR2 is LQKENI in the germline V gene. After removal of 6 bases from V and 6 bases from J, the junction contained 7 bases not matched to a gene. CDR3 loop: CASSPDRGSQPQHF. The CDR3 region has the DNA TGTGCCAGCTCTCCAGACAGGGGAAGTCAGCCCCAGCATTTT. The entire variable domain, with the rest obtained from reference TRBV18 and TRBJ1-5, is as follows: NAGVMQNPRHLVRRRGQEARLRCSPMKGHSHVYWYRQLPEEGLKFMVYLQKENIIDESGMPKERFSAEFPKEGPSILRIQQVVRGDSAAYFCASSPDRGSQPQHFGDGTRLSIL.

This chain uses TRBV30 with TRBJ2-4; 7 bases align to TRBD2. The CDR3 is 17 amino acids. With V trimmed by 2 bases and J by 0 bases, 10 bases remained unmatched. The V gene's germline CDR1 is GTSNPN and CDR2 SVGIG (reference sequence). CDR3 residues: CAWSPLGEGIAKNIQYF. CDR3 bases: TGTGCCTGGAGTCCACTGGGGGAGGGAATAGCCAAAAACATTCAGTACTTC. Together with reference TRBV30 and TRBJ2-4, the CDR3 gives the full variable domain: SQTIHQWPATLVQPVGSPLSLECTVEGTSNPNLYWYRQAAGRGLQLLFYSVGIGQISSEVPQNLSASRPQDRQFILSSKKLLLSDSGFYLCAWSPLGEGIAKNIQYFGAGTRLSVL.

The genes are TRBV6-6 and TRBJ1-1; D is possibly TRBD1 (6 bases). CDR1 and CDR2 (germline): MNHNY, SVGAGI (reference sequence). The CDR3 runs to 12 residues. V gave up 6 bases and J gave up 6 bases, with 11 bases separating them. The chain's CDR3 is CASSKTGAEAFF. CDR3 coding DNA: TGTGCCAGCAGCAAGACAGGCGCTGAAGCTTTCTTT.

This sequence joins TRBV14 and TRBJ2-7; TRBD1 matches at 7 bases. Germline-derived CDR1 and CDR2 are SGHDN and FVKESK. Trimming took 3 bases from V and 0 from J; bases not matched to a gene: 8. The CDR3 runs 16 residues. CDR3 bases: TGTGCCAGCAGCCACCAGGGACAGTCGAGCTCCTACGAGCAGTACGTC. Translated: CASSHQGQSSSYEQYV.

The chain is built from TRBV27 and TRBJ1-5, with D hard to call. V was shortened by 1 base and J by 5 bases, with 12 bases between the two germline ends. The CDR3 is made up of 15 amino acids. Germline values: CDR1 MNHEY, CDR2 SMNVEV (reference sequence). The CDR3: CASSLLWGADQPQHF. The CDR3 bases are TGTGCCAGCAGTTTATTGTGGGGAGCGGATCAGCCCCAGCATTTT.

This sequence joins TRBV21-1 and TRBJ2-1; TRBD2 is the table's D call and was not checked against the DNA. TRBV21-1 constitutes a pseudogene. The CDR3 is 15 residues long. The CDR3 loop is CASSYGRPTYNEQFF. CDR3 nucleotides: TGTGCCAGCAGCTACGGGAGGCCCACCTACAATGAGCAGTTCTTC.

CDR3 amino acids: CASTPDRDDTQYF. For the CDR3, the DNA is TGTGCCAGTACCCCGGACAGGGACGATACGCAGTATTTT. J is TRBJ2-3 and V is TRBV19, with 8 bases aligning to TRBD1. The CDR3 spans 13 residues. The V gene end was trimmed by 7 bases and the J gene end by 6 bases; junction bases not matched to a gene: 6. Germline V CDR1 and CDR2: LNHDA, SQIVND (reference sequence).

The sample holds a few counts of this clone. The rearrangement joins TRBV28 to TRBJ2-5; 9 positions agree with TRBD2. The CDR3 loop spans 16 amino acids. Germline-derived CDR1 and CDR2 are MDHEN and SYDVKM. V shed 5 bases and J 4 bases; nucleotides not matched to a gene: 11. In DNA, the CDR3 is TGTGCCAGCAGTCCGCTGCTAGCGGGAAGGGGAGAGACCCAGTACTTC. This translates into CASSPLLAGRGETQYF.

The chain uses TRBV30 and TRBJ2-7, with a tentative D call TRBD1 (5 bases). Germline CDR1 and CDR2: GTSNPN and SVGIG (reference sequence). V was shortened by 5 bases and J by 4 bases, with 24 bases between the two germline ends. This CDR3 comprises 16 residues. The CDR3 sequence: CAWGASGLPGLYEQYF. CDR3 sequence (DNA): TGTGCCTGGGGGGCGTCAGGGTTGCCTGGGCTATACGAGCAGTACTTC.

This chain connects TRBV19 to TRBJ1-5; 11 bases are shared with TRBD1. Germline-derived CDR1 and CDR2 are LNHDA and SQIVND (reference sequence). The J segment lost 4 bases and the V segment lost 8 bases, leaving 7 bases of the junction unmatched. This CDR3 region has 15 residues. The CDR3 region is CASSGQGVWNQPQHF. The DNA for the CDR3 is TGTGCCAGTTCGGGACAGGGGGTTTGGAATCAGCCCCAGCATTTT.

This clone has more than one count but fewer than ten. This chain connects TRBV9 to TRBJ2-7; TRBD2 matches 15 bases. CDR1 is SGDLS and CDR2 is YYNGEE in the germline V gene. The CDR3 is 16 amino acids. Unmatched junction bases numbered 4, after V lost 0 bases and J lost 6 bases. The CDR3, as DNA: TGTGCCAGCAGCGTAGCGTGGACTAGCGGGAGGGGCGAGCAGTACTTC. Amino acid sequence: CASSVAWTSGRGEQYF.

V gene TRBV18 combines with J gene TRBJ2-7; TRBD1 matches 7 bases. The V segment lost 4 bases and the J segment 4 bases; nucleotides outside the gene matches: 16. The germline V gene encodes CDR1 KGHSH and CDR2 LQKENI. This CDR3 is 17 amino acids long. The CDR3, as DNA: TGTGCCAGCTCACTAAATCGACAGGGAACGGCCGGTTACGAGCAGTACTTC. Amino acids: CASSLNRQGTAGYEQYF.

This clone appeared a few times. The V call is TRBV7-6, the J call TRBJ2-5, with 7 bases that match TRBD1. This CDR3 comprises 16 residues. V was clipped by 4 bases and J by 5 bases; unmatched bases: 13. CDR1 SGHVS and CDR2 FNYEAQ come from the germline V gene. Written as DNA, the CDR3 is TGTGCCAGCAGCTCACCTTATAACAGGGGATGGGAGACCCAGTACTTC. It yields the protein CASSSPYNRGWETQYF.

The chain combines TRBV28 with TRBJ2-7; perhaps TRBD1 as D (5 bases). The V and J ends lost 7 bases and 6 bases respectively, with 13 bases between them. Germline loops: CDR1 MDHEN, CDR2 SYDVKM. This CDR3 comprises 12 residues. CDR3 sequence reads: CASNQMGLEQYF. CDR3 nucleotide sequence: TGTGCCAGCAACCAAATGGGGCTCGAGCAGTACTTC.

This clone appeared a few times. The chain recombines TRBV7-2 with TRBJ1-2, with 11 bases lining up with TRBD1. This CDR3 has 15 residues. Germline assignment: CDR1 SGHTA and CDR2 FQGNSA. V lost 5 bases, J lost 7 bases, and 9 bases stayed unmatched. This chain's CDR3 is CASSGGTGGTGGYTF. For the CDR3, the DNA is TGTGCCAGCAGCGGGGGGACAGGGGGGACGGGTGGCTACACCTTC. Full variable domain (rest looked up from reference TRBV7-2 and TRBJ1-2): GAGVSQSPSNKVTEKGKDVELRCDPISGHTALYWYRQSLGQGLEFLIYFQGNSAPDKSGLPSDRFSAERTGGSVSTLTIQRTQQEDSAVYLCASSGGTGGTGGYTFGSGTRLTVV.